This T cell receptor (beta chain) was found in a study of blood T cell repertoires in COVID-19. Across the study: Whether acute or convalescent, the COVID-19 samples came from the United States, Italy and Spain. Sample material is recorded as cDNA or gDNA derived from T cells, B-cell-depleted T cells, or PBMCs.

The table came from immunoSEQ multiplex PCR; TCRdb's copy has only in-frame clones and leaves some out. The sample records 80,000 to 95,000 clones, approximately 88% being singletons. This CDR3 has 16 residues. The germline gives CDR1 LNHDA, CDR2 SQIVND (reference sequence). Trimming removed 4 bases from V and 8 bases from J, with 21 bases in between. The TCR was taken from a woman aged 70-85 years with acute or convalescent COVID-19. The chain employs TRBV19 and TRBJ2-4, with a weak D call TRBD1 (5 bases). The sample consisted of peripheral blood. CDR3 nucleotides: TGTGCCAGTAGTAAAATTCCCGACAGTGGAAAGGACATTCAGTACTTC. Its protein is CASSKIPDSGKDIQYF.